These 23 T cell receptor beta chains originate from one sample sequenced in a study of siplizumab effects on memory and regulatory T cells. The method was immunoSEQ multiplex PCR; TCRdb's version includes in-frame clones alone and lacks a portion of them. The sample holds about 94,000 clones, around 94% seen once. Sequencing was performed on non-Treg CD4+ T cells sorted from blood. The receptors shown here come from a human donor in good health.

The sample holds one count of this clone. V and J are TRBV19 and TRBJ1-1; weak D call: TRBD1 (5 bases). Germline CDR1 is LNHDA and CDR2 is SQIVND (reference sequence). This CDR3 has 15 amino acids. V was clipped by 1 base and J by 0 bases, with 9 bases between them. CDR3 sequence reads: CASSIVKGLNTEAFF. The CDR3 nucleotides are TGTGCCAGTAGTATAGTTAAGGGGCTGAACACTGAAGCTTTCTTT.

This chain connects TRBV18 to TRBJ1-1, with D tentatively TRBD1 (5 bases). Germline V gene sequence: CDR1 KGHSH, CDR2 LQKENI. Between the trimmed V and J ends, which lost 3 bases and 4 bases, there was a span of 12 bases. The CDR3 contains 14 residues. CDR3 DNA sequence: TGTGCCAGCTCACCGCAGGCCGGGGGCACTGAAGCTTTCTTT. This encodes CASSPQAGGTEAFF.

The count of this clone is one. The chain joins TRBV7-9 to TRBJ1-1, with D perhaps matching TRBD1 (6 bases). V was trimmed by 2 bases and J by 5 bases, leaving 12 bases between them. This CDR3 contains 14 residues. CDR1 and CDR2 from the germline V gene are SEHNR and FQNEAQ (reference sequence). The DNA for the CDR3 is TGTGCCAGCAGCTTACAGGGAGGGGGGACTGAAGCTTTCTTT. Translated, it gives CASSLQGGGTEAFF.

The CDR3 sequence: CASSPRDHPRYEQYF. The CDR3 nucleotides are TGTGCCAGCAGTCCGCGGGACCACCCCCGGTACGAGCAGTACTTC. J is TRBJ2-7 and V is TRBV27; D might be TRBD2 (6 bases). Trimming left V 5 bases short and J 4 bases short, with 18 bases between. Germline values: CDR1 MNHEY, CDR2 SMNVEV (reference sequence). This CDR3 is 15 amino acids long.

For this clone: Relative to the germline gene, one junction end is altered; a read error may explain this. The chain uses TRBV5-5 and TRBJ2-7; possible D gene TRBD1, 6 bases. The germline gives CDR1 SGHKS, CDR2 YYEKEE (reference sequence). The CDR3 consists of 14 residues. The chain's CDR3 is CASSLALGQGFTNF. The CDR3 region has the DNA TGTGCCAGCAGCTTGGCATTGGGTCAGGGGTTTACCAACTTC.

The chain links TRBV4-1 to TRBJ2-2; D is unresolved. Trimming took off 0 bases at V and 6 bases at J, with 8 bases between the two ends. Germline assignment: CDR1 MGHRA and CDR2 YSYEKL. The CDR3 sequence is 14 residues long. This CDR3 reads CASSQETVPGELFF. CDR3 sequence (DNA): TGCGCCAGCAGCCAAGAAACAGTCCCCGGGGAGCTGTTTTTT.

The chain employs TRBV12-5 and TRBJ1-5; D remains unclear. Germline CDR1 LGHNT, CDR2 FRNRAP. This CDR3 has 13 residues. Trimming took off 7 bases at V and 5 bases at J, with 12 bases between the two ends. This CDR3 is CASATTPDQPQHF. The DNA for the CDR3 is TGTGCTAGTGCCACGACACCCGATCAGCCCCAGCATTTT.

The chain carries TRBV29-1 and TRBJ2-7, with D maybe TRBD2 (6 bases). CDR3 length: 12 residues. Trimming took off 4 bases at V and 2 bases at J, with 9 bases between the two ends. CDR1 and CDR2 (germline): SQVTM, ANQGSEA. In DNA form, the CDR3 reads TGCAGCGTTGGCGGGGAACCCTACGAGCAGTACTTC. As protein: CSVGGEPYEQYF.

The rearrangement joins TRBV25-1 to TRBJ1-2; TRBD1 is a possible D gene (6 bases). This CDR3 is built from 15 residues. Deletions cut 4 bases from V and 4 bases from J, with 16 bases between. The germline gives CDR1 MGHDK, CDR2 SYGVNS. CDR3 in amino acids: CASSAVGGDFYGYTF. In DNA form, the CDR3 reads TGTGCCAGCAGTGCAGTAGGGGGGGACTTCTATGGCTACACCTTC.

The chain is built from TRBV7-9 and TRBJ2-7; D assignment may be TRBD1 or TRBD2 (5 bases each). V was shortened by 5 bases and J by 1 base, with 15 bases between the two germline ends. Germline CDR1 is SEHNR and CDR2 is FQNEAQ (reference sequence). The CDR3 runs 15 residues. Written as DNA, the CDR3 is TGTGCCAGCAGCCCTTCGGGGCAGCCATCCTACGAGCAGTACTTC. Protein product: CASSPSGQPSYEQYF.

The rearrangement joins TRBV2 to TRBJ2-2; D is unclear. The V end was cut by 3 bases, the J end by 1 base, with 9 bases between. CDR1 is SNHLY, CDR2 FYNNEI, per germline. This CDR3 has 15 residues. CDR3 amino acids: CASSEASGNTGELFF. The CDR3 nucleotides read TGTGCCAGCAGTGAGGCCTCGGGGAACACCGGGGAGCTGTTTTTT.

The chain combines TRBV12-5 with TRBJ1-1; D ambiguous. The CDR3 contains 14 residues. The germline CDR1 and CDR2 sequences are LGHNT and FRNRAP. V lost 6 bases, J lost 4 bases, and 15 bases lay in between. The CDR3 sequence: CASGKDPRGTEAFF. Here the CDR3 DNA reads TGTGCTAGTGGCAAAGACCCCCGGGGCACTGAAGCTTTCTTT.

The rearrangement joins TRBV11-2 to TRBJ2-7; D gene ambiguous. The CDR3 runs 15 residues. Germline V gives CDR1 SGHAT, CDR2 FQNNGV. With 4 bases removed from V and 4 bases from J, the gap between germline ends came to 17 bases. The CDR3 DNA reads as TGTGCCAGCAGCTCGCCGCGGTCGACCAGTTACGAGCAGTACTTC. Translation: CASSSPRSTSYEQYF.

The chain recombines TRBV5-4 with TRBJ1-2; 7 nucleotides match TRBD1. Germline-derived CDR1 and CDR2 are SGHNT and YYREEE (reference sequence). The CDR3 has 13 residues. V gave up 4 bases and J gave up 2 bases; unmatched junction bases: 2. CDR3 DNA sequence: TGTGCCAGCAGCATGACAGGGAACTATGGCTACACCTTC. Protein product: CASSMTGNYGYTF.

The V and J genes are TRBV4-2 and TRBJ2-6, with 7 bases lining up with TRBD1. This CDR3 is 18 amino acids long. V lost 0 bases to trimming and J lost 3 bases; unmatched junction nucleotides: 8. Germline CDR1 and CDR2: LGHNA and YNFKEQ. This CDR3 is CASSQEGRQGGGANVLTF. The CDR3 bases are TGTGCCAGCAGCCAAGAGGGGCGACAGGGTGGTGGGGCCAACGTCCTGACTTTC.

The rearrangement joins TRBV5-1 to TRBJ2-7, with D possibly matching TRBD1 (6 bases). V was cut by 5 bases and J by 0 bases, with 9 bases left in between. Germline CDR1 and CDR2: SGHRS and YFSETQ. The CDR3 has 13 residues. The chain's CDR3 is CASSQTGSYEQYF. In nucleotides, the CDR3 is TGCGCCAGCAGTCAGACAGGCTCCTACGAGCAGTACTTC.

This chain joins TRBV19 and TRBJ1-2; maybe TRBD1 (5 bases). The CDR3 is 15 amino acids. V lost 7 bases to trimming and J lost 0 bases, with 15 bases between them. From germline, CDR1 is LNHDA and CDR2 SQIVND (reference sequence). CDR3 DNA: TGTGCCAGTACTGGGGGGGACCGCACTAACTATGGCTACACCTTC. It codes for CASTGGDRTNYGYTF.

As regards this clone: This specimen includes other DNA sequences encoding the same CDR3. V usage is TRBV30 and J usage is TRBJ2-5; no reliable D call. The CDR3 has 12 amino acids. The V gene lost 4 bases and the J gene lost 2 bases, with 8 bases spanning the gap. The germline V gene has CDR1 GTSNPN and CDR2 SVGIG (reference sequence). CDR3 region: CAWTSGQETQYF. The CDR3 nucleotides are TGTGCCTGGACCAGTGGGCAAGAGACCCAGTACTTC. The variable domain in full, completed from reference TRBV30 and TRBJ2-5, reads SQTIHQWPATLVQPVGSPLSLECTVEGTSNPNLYWYRQAAGRGLQLLFYSVGIGQISSEVPQNLSASRPQDRQFILSSKKLLLSDSGFYLCAWTSGQETQYFGPGTRLLVL.

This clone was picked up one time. CDR3 sequence (DNA): TGTGCCAGCAGTTCCGGGACAGCCGCAATCGGAAACACCATATATTTT. Amino acid sequence: CASSSGTAAIGNTIYF. The chain recombines TRBV7-6 with TRBJ1-3; 7 nucleotides agree with TRBD1. This CDR3 has 16 residues. The V gene's germline CDR1 is SGHVS and CDR2 FNYEAQ. Losses at the gene ends were 6 bases for V and 4 bases for J; bases not matched to a gene: 12.

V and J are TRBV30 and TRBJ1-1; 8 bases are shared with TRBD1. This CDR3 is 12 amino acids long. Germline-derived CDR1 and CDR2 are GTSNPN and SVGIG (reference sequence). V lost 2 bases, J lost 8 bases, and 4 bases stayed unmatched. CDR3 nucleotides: TGTGCCTGGAGTCCGGACAGGGAAGAAGCTTTCTTT. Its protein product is CAWSPDREEAFF.

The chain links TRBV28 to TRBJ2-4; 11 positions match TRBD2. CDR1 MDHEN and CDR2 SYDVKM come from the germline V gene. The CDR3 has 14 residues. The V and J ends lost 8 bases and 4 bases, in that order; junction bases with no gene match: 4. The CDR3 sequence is CASGLAGGKNIQYF. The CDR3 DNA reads TGTGCCAGCGGTCTAGCGGGGGGAAAAAACATTCAGTACTTC.

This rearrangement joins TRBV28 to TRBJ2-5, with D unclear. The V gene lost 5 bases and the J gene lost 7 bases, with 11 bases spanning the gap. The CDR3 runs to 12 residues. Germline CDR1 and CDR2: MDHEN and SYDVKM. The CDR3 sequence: CASSLSAGTQYF. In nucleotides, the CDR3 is TGTGCCAGCAGTCTAAGTGCTGGGACCCAGTACTTC.

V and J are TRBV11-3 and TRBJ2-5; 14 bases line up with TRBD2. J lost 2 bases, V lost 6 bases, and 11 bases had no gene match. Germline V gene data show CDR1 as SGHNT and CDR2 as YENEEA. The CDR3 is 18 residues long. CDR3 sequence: CASSSKLTSGRGQETQYF. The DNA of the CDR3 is TGTGCCAGCAGTTCTAAACTGACTAGCGGGAGGGGGCAAGAGACCCAGTACTTC. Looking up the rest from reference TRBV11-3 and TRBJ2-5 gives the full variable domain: EAGVVQSPRYKIIEKKQPVAFWCNPISGHNTLYWYLQNLGQGPELLIRYENEEAVDDSQLPKDRFSAERLKGVDSTLKIQPAELGDSAVYLCASSSKLTSGRGQETQYFGPGTRLLVL.